This T cell receptor beta chain stems from a study of human T cells and chemical hapten exposure. About the research overall: Scalp application of diphenylcyclopropenone was performed weekly in patients across the entire roughly 23-week study.

The germline V gene encodes CDR1 MDHEN and CDR2 SYDVKM. The ends lost 4 bases at V and 9 bases at J; junction bases unmatched: 5. The CDR3 loop spans 14 amino acids. There are many counts of this clonotype. A single record per CDR3 protein comes from TCRdb applying MiXCR to the RACE reads. The data contain about 360,000 distinct CDR3 sequences, approximately 4.4% of them singletons. Sample time point: patch test 1, 2 weeks after DPC sensitization. Treatment meaning: therapeutic diphenylcyclopropenone sensitization with weekly scalp DPC. The chain carries TRBV28 and TRBJ1-6; 8 nucleotides agree with TRBD1. The sequence was collected from a woman aged 50 to 65 with alopecia areata. Some clones in this sample may be carry-over from other donors' samples. The sequences come from whole blood, collected in connection with sensitization to the hapten diphenylcyclopropenone (DPC). CDR3 amino acids: CASSSTGDFSPLHF. CDR3 nucleotide sequence: TGTGCCAGCAGTTCGACAGGGGATTTTTCACCCCTCCACTTT.